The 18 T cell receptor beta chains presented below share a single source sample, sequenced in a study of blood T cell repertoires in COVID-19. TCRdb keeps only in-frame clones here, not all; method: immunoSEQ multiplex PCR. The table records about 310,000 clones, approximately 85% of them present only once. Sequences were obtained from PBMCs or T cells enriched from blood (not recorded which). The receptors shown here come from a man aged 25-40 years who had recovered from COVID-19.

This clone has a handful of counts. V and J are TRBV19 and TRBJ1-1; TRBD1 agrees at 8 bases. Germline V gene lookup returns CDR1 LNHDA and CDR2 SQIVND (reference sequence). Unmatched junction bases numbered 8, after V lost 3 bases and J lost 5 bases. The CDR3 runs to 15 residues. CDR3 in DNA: TGTGCCAGTAGTATCCAGGGGGCGCAGAGGACTGAAGCTTTCTTT. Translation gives CASSIQGAQRTEAFF.

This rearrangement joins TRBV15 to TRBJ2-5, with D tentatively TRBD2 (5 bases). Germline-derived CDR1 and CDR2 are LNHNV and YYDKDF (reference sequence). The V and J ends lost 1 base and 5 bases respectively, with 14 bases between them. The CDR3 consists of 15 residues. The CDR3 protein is CATSRVRVREETQYF. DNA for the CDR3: TGTGCCACCAGCAGAGTTAGGGTGAGGGAGGAGACCCAGTACTTC.

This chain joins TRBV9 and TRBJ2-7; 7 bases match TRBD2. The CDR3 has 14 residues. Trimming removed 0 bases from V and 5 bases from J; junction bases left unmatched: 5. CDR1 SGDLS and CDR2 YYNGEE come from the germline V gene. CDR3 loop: CASSVGGRDHEQYF. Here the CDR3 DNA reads TGTGCCAGCAGCGTAGGGGGGAGGGACCACGAGCAGTACTTC.

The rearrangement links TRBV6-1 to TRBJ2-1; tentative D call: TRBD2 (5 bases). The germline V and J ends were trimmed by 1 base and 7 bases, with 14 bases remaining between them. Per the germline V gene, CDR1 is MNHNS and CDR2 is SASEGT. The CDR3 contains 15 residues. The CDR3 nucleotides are TGTGCCAGCAGTGAAGACGGTTGGGAGCTTAATGAGCAGTTCTTC. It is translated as CASSEDGWELNEQFF.

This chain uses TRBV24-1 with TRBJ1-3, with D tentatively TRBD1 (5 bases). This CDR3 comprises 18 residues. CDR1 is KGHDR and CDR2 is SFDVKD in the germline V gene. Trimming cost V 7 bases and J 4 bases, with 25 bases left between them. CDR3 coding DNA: TGTGCCACCAGCGGACCATTCGGGAGGGGATGCAGGGGAAACACCATATATTTT. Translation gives CATSGPFGRGCRGNTIYF.

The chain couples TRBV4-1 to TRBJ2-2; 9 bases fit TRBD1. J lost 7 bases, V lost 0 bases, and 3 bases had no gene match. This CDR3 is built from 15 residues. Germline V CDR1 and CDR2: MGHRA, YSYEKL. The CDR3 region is CASSQDTGGLGELFF. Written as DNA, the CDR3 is TGCGCCAGCAGCCAAGATACAGGGGGCCTCGGGGAGCTGTTTTTT.

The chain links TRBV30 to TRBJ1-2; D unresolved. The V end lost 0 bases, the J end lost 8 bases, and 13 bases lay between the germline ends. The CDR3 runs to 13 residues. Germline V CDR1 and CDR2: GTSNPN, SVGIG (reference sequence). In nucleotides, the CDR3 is TGTGCCTGGAGTGTAAACGGGGATGGCGGCTACACCTTC. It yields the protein CAWSVNGDGGYTF.

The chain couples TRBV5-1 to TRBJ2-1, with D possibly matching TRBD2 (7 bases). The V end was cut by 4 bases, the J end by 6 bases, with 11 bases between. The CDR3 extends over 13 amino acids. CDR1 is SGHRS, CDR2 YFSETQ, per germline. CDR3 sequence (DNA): TGCGCCAGCAGCAGCGGGACAATCAATGAGCAGTTCTTC. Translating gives CASSSGTINEQFF.

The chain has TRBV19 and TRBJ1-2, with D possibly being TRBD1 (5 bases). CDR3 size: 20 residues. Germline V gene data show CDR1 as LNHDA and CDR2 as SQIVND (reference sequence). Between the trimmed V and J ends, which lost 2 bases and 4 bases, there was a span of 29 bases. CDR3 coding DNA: TGTGCCAGTAGTATAAGGGGTTTGGGCCCCCTTTCAGGCCGCCTCTATGGCTACACCTTC. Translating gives CASSIRGLGPLSGRLYGYTF.

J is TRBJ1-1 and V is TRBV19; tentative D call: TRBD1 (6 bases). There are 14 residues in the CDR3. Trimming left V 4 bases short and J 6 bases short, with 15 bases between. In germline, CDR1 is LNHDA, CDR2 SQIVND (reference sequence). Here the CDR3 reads CASSRDINNAEAFF. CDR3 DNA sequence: TGTGCCAGTAGTAGGGACATCAACAACGCTGAAGCTTTCTTT. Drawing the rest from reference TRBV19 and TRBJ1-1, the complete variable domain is DGGITQSPKYLFRKEGQNVTLSCEQNLNHDAMYWYRQDPGQGLRLIYYSQIVNDFQKGDIAEGYSVSREKKESFPLTVTSAQKNPTAFYLCASSRDINNAEAFFGQGTRLTVV.

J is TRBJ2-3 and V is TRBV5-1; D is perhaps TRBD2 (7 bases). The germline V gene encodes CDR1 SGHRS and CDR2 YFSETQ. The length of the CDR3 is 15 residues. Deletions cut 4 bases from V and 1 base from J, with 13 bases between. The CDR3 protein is CASSLRGARTDTQYF. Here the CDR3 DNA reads TGCGCCAGCAGCCTCCGGGGGGCGCGCACAGATACGCAGTATTTT. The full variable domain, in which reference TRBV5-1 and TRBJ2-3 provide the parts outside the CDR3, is KAGVTQTPRYLIKTRGQQVTLSCSPISGHRSVSWYQQTPGQGLQFLFEYFSETQRNKGNFPGRFSGRQFSNSRSEMNVSTLELGDSALYLCASSLRGARTDTQYFGPGTRLTVL.

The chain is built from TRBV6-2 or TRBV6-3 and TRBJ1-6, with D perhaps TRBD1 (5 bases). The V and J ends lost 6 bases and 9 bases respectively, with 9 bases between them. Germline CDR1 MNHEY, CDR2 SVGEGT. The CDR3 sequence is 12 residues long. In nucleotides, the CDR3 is TGTGCCAGCAGCCCGGGGGGTTCACCCCTCCACTTT. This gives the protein CASSPGGSPLHF.

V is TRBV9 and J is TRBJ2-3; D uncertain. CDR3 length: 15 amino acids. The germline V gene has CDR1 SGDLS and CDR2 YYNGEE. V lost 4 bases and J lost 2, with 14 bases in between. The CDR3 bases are TGTGCCAGCAGCCCCCAGCGTTCACACACAGATACGCAGTATTTT. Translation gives CASSPQRSHTDTQYF.

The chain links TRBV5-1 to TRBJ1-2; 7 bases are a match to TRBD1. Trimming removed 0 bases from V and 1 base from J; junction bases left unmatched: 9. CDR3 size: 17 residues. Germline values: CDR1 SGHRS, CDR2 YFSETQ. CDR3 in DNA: TGCGCCAGCAGCTTGGCGGCAGGGGGAATAGTTAACTATGGCTACACCTTC. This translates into CASSLAAGGIVNYGYTF. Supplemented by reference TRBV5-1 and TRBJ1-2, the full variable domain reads KAGVTQTPRYLIKTRGQQVTLSCSPISGHRSVSWYQQTPGQGLQFLFEYFSETQRNKGNFPGRFSGRQFSNSRSEMNVSTLELGDSALYLCASSLAAGGIVNYGYTFGSGTRLTVV.

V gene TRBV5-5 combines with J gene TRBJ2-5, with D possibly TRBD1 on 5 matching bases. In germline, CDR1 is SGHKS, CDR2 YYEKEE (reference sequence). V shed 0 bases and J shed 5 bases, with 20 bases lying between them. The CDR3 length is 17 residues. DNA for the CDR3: TGTGCCAGCAGCTTGGGTCTGACGGACACGCTTGGTGAGACCCAGTACTTC. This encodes CASSLGLTDTLGETQYF.

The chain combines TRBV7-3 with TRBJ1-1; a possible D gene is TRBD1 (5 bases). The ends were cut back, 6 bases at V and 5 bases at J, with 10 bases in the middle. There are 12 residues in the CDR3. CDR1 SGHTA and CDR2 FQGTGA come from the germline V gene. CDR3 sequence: CASRNRGTEAFF. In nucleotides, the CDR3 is TGTGCCAGCAGAAATAGGGGAACTGAAGCTTTCTTT.

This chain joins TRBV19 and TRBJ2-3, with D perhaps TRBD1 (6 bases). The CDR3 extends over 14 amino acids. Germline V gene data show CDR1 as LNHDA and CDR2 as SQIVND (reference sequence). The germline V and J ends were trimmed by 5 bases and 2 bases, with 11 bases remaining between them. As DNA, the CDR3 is TGTGCCAGTAGTCCCCAGGGGTTCACAGATACGCAGTATTTT. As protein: CASSPQGFTDTQYF.

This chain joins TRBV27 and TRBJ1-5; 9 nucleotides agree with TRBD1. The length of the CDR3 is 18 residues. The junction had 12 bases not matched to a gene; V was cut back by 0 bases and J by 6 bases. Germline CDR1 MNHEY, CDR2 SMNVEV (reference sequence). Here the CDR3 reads CASSLSARGQGYTQPQHF. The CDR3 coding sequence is TGTGCCAGCAGTTTATCGGCTCGGGGACAGGGTTATACTCAGCCCCAGCATTTT.